This T cell receptor (beta chain) was captured by sequencing in a study of cytomegalovirus exposure and HLA in healthy donors. Whole-study findings and limits: More clonal expansion characterized HLA-associated TCR beta chains than equally common others in a later analysis. About 87% or about 30% of the time was how often most TCR beta V segments were productive, according to an earlier analysis.

Vbeta (60) and Jbeta (13) primers were used in the PCR. In the original analysis: Later work found roughly 80 million unique TCR beta chains, with roughly 11 million shared. TCRdb's table, derived via immunoSEQ multiplex PCR, lists solely in-frame clones and lacks some. That table furnishes V, J and clone size, whereas the DNA furnished D and trimming. The data contain about 120,000 clones, around 65% of them singletons. Per germline, CDR1 MDHEN and CDR2 SYDVKM. The CDR3 sequence is 18 residues long. The ends were cut back, 5 bases at V and 1 base at J, with 21 bases in the middle. Comment on this clone: The antigen is undetermined.

Sequences were obtained from PBMCs. The chain uses TRBV28 and TRBJ1-5; D might be TRBD1 (5 bases). This TCR was recovered from a man younger than 35 in good health and CMV-seronegative. CDR3 bases: TGTGCCAGCAGTACCCCGATGAATAGCAGGGCCAGCAATCAGCCCCAGCATTTT. This gives the protein CASSTPMNSRASNQPQHF.